These 3 T cell receptor beta chains were all obtained from the same sample, sequenced in a study of blood T cell repertoires in COVID-19. Data came from immunoSEQ multiplex PCR; TCRdb stores just in-frame clones and leaves some out. The table includes about 70,000 clones, approximately 86% detected once. Sequencing was done on a sample of peripheral blood. All receptors derive from a human donor in a cohort sampled during active COVID-19.

This chain uses TRBV29-1 with TRBJ2-3, with 12 bases identical to TRBD2. CDR3 size: 13 residues. J was trimmed by 6 bases and V by 7 bases; bases with no gene match: 5. CDR1 is SQVTM and CDR2 is ANQGSEA in the germline V gene. The CDR3 region has the DNA TGCAGCGCTCTAGCGGGGGGGCAGGATACGCAGTATTTT. Amino acids: CSALAGGQDTQYF.

This clone came up a few times. This sequence joins TRBV4-2 and TRBJ1-6, with D possibly matching TRBD1 (5 bases). Germline V gene data show CDR1 as LGHNA and CDR2 as YNFKEQ. CDR3 length equals 16 residues. V was pared by 0 bases and J by 8 bases, with 14 bases between. The CDR3 DNA reads TGTGCCAGCAGCCAAGATCCACGGGGCGGGGATTCACCCCTCCACTTT. Translated: CASSQDPRGGDSPLHF.

The chain employs TRBV10-3 and TRBJ2-1; 8 bases line up with TRBD2. Germline V gene sequence: CDR1 ENHRY, CDR2 SYGVKD. The V and J ends lost 5 bases and 4 bases, in that order; junction bases with no gene match: 7. This CDR3 comprises 15 residues. CDR3 in amino acids: CAISWSGGQYNEQFF. In DNA, the CDR3 is TGTGCCATCAGTTGGAGCGGGGGCCAATACAATGAGCAGTTCTTC.